The entry that follows covers one T cell receptor beta chain sequence. Use of 60 Vbeta and 13 Jbeta primers characterized the PCR. TCRdb's copy holds only in-frame clones and misses some; the assay was immunoSEQ multiplex PCR. The sample yields about 190,000 clones, roughly 75% seen once. The data were obtained in a study of cytomegalovirus exposure and HLA in healthy donors. Study-wide context: Earlier results showed roughly 120 million unique TCR beta sequences derived from 150 million to 200 million T cells.

Germline V lookup: CDR1 KGHSH, CDR2 LQKENI. The CDR3 runs 16 residues. V gave up 9 bases and J gave up 2 bases; unmatched junction bases: 10. The clonotype was recovered from a man aged 25 to 40 in good health and CMV-seropositive. Sequenced sample: PBMCs. The chain is built from TRBV18 and TRBJ1-5; TRBD1 matches 10 bases. The CDR3 nucleotides are TGTGCCAGTAGACTCGGGACAGGGGACCGCAATCAGCCCCAGCATTTT. Translated, it gives CASRLGTGDRNQPQHF.